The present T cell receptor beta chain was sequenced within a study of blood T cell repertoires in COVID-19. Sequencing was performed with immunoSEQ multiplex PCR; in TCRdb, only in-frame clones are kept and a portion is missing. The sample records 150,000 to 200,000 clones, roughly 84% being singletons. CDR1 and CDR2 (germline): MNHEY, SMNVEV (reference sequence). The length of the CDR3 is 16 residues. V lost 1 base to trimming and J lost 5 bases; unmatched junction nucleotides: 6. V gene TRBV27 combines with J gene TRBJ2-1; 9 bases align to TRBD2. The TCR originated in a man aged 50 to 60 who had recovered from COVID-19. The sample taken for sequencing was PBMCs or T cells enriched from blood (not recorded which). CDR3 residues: CASSLLAGGINNEQFF. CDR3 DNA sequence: TGTGCCAGCAGTTTATTGGCGGGGGGGATCAACAATGAGCAGTTCTTC.